Following are 4 T cell receptor beta chains from one sample sequenced in a study of OX40 agonist ivuxolimab in advanced cancers. TCRdb's table, derived via immunoSEQ multiplex PCR, lists solely in-frame clones and lacks some. The sample holds about 25,000 clones, over 80% seen once. Material: CD4+ or CD8+ T cells sorted from blood, obtained in a trial of the OX40 agonist ivuxolimab. The receptors come from an adult with an advanced solid tumor such as melanoma, head and neck, liver or kidney cancer.

V usage is TRBV19 and J usage is TRBJ2-3; maybe TRBD2 (7 bases). The CDR3 contains 13 residues. Trimming removed 4 bases from V and 6 bases from J, with 11 bases in between. Per the germline V gene, CDR1 is LNHDA and CDR2 is SQIVND (reference sequence). The CDR3 nucleotides are TGTGCCAGTAGTAGCGGGGGCCCGGATACGCAGTATTTT. This gives the protein CASSSGGPDTQYF.

The J gene is TRBJ2-1, the V gene TRBV11-3; no firm D call. Trimming pared 5 bases from V and 7 bases from J, leaving 9 bases between. The CDR3 loop spans 12 amino acids. Germline-derived CDR1 and CDR2 are SGHNT and YENEEA. CDR3 in amino acids: CASSPSLNEQFF. CDR3 DNA sequence: TGTGCCAGCAGCCCTTCCCTAAATGAGCAGTTCTTC.

The chain has TRBV9 and TRBJ2-1; TRBD2 matches 7 bases. J gave up 9 bases and V 4 bases, and 13 bases lay outside the gene matches. The CDR3 length is 15 residues. Germline CDR1 and CDR2: SGDLS and YYNGEE. This CDR3 is CASSSGGGSLGEQFF. The CDR3 bases are TGTGCCAGCAGCTCCGGCGGCGGGAGTCTCGGTGAGCAGTTCTTC. Full variable domain (rest looked up from reference TRBV9 and TRBJ2-1): DSGVTQTPKHLITATGQRVTLRCSPRSGDLSVYWYQQSLDQGLQFLIQYYNGEERAKGNILERFSAQQFPDLHSELNLSSLELGDSALYFCASSSGGGSLGEQFFGPGTRLTVL.

The rearrangement joins TRBV7-9 to TRBJ1-2, with a possible D match to TRBD1 (6 bases). CDR3 length equals 14 residues. Between the trimmed V and J ends, which lost 4 bases and 0 bases, there was a span of 9 bases. Looked up from germline, CDR1 is SEHNR and CDR2 is FQNEAQ (reference sequence). CDR3 region: CASSSTGPNYGYTF. CDR3 DNA: TGTGCCAGCAGCTCAACAGGGCCTAACTATGGCTACACCTTC.